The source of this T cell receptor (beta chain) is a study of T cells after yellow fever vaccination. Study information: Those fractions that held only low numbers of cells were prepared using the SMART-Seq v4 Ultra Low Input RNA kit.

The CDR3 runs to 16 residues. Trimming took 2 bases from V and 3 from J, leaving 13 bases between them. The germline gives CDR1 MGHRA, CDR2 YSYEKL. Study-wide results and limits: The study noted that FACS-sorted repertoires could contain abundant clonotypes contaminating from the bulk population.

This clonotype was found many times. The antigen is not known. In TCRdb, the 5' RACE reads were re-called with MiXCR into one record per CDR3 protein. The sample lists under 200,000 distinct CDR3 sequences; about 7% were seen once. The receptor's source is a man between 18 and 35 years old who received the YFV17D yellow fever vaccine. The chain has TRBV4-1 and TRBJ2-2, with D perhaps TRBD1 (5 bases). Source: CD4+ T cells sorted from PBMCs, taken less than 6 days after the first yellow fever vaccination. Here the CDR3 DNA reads TGCGCCAGCAGCCAAACCCCTGGGGCGTACACCGGGGAGCTGTTTTTT. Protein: CASSQTPGAYTGELFF.